This TCR beta chain is drawn from a study of blood T cell repertoires in COVID-19. For the study at large: There were acute and convalescent COVID-19 samples, and they came from the United States, Italy and Spain. Sources were T cells, B-cell-depleted T cells, or PBMCs; the material itself was cDNA or gDNA.

Looked up from germline, CDR1 is PRHDT and CDR2 is FYEKMQ (reference sequence). This CDR3 is built from 14 residues. The V and J ends lost 2 bases and 5 bases respectively, with 10 bases between them. In the source study's methods: Scientists estimated how many nucleated cells there were by amplifying reference gene primers. This table comes from immunoSEQ multiplex PCR, and its TCRdb copy is limited to in-frame clones, with some not included. The V and J calls and the clone size are those of that table, but D and trimming were determined from the DNA. The sample yields about 200,000 clones, 80% to 85% seen once. All recovered Cohort 3 donors got two negative PCRs, got clearance, or saw symptom resolution.

The source of this sequence is a man aged 35 to 55 who had recovered from COVID-19. The rearrangement links TRBV13 to TRBJ2-1; no firm D call. Sequenced material: PBMCs or T cells enriched from blood (not recorded which). This CDR3 is CASSLRELNNEQFF. CDR3 DNA sequence: TGTGCCAGCAGCTTACGAGAGCTAAACAATGAGCAGTTCTTC.